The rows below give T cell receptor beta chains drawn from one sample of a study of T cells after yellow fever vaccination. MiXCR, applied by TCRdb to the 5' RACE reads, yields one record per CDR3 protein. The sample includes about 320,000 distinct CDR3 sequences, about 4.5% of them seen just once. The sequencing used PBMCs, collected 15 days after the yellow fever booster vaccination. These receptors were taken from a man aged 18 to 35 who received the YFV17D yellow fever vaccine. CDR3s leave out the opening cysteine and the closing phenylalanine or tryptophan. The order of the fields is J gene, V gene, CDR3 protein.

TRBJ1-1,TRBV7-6,ASSLTLGTEAF
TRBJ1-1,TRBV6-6,ASSYMNRSLNTEAF
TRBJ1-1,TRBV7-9,ASSFEGEAF
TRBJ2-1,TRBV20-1,SASVAGALSSYNEQF
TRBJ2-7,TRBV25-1,ASSELGLAYEQY
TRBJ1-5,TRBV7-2,ASSLNSGSDQPQH
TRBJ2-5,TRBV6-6,ASSPLLRGQETQY
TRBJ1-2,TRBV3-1,ASSALTGTPDT
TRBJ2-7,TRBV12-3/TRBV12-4,ASSFRRDRAYEQY
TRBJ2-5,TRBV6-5,ASSLRQKGTQY
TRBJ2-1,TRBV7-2,ASSTQRKWEQF
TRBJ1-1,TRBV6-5,ASSTSYTEAF
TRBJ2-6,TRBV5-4,ASSFGPGANVLT
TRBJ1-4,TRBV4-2,ASSQDGSFNEKLF
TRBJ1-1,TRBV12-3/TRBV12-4,ASSVRGPAAF
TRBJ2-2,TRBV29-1,SVEDRGDRGKLF
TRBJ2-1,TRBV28,ASRGLAGNNEQF
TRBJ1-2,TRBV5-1,ASTGTGDFYGYT
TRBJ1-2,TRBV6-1,ASSEFWTDYGYT
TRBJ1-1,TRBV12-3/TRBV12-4,ASSMEPLRSTEAF
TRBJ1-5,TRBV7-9,ASSQTGGNQPQH
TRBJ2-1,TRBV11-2,ASSSSSGTIYNEQF
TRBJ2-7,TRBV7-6,ASLGLRNEQY
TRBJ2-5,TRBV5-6,ASSLVQGGGETQY
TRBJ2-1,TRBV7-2,ASSLAVPNEQF
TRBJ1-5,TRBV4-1,ASSRLATGLSNQPQH
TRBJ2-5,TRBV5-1,ASSLDPSGQPPETQY
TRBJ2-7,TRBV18,ASSFGGPGAEQY
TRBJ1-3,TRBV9,ASSVDGQTSATIY
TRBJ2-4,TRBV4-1,ASSPHFKNIQY
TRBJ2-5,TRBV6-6,ASSYGRPGLAWETQY
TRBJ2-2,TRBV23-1,ASTCGQGGTGELF
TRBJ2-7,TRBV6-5,ASKQGHEQY
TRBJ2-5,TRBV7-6,ASSSPLKTQY
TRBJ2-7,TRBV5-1,ASSTGVSGEQY
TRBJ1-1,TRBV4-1,ASSQARLTNTEAF
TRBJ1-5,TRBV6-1,ASRLQGLQPQH
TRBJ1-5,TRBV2,ASSELGMGQPQH
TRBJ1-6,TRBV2,ASSEFRGTVYNSPLH
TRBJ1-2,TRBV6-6,ASSFAADGYT
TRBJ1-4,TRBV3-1,ASSPGRTNEKLF
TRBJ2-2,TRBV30,AWSVRDAGELF
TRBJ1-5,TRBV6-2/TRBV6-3,ASSNPRQPQH
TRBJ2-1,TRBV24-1,ATNDLRDLHENEQF
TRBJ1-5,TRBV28,ASIPWGSQPQH
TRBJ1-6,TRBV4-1,ASSQPWDSPLH
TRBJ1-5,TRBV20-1,SARNVGGAYSNQPQH
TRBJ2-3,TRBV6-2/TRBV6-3,ASSYGDGAGGRG